This T cell receptor beta chain was documented in a study of blood T cell repertoires in COVID-19. TCRdb keeps only in-frame clones here, not all; method: immunoSEQ multiplex PCR. The sample lists roughly 110,000 clones, around nine tenths occurring once. Per the germline V gene, CDR1 is LNHNV and CDR2 is YYDKDF (reference sequence). Between the trimmed V and J ends, which lost 5 bases and 7 bases, there was a span of 14 bases. The CDR3 covers 14 residues. Sequencing was performed on peripheral blood. The sequence derives from a woman aged 25-40 years with acute or convalescent COVID-19. The chain couples TRBV15 to TRBJ1-4; D remains unclear. In nucleotides, the CDR3 is TGTGCCACCAGCTCACCTCCCGGAGGTGAAAAACTGTTTTTT. It yields the protein CATSSPPGGEKLFF.